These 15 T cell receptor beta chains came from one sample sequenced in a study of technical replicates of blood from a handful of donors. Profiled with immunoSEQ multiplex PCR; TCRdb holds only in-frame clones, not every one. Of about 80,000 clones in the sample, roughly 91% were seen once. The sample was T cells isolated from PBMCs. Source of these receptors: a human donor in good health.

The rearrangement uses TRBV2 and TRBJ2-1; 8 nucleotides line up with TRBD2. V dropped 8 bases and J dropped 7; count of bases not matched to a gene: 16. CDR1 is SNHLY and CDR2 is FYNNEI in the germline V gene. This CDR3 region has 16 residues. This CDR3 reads CASRPKLAGSRNEQFF. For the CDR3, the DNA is TGTGCCAGCCGACCGAAATTAGCGGGATCGAGAAATGAGCAGTTCTTC.

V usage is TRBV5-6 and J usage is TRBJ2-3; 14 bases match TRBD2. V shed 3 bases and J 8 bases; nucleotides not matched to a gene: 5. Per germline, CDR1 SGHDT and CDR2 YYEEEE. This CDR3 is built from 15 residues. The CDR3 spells CASSSKGLAGATQYF. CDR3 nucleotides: TGTGCCAGCAGCTCGAAGGGACTAGCGGGAGCTACGCAGTATTTT.

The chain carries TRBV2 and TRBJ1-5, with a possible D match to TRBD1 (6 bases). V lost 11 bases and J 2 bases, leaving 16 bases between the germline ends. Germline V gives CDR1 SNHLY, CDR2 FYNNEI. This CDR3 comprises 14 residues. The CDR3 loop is CAWRNRAGNQPQHF. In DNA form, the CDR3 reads TGTGCCTGGAGGAACAGGGCTGGCAATCAGCCCCAGCATTTT.

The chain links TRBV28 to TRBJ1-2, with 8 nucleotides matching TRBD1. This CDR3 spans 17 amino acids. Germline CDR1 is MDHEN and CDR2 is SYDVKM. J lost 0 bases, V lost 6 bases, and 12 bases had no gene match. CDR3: CASSIGQGEASNYGYTF. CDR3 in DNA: TGTGCCAGCAGCATAGGACAGGGAGAGGCTTCTAACTATGGCTACACCTTC.

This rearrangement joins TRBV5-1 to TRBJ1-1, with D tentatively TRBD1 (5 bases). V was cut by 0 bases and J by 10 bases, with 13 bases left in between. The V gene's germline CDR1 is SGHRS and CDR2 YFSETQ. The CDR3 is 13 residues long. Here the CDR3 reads CASSLDSGKVAFF. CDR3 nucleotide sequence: TGCGCCAGCAGCTTGGATTCAGGGAAAGTAGCTTTCTTT.

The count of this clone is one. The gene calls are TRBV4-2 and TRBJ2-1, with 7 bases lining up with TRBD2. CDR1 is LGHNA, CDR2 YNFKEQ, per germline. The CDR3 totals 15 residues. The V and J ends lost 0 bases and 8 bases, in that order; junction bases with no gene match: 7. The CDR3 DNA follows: TGTGCCAGCAGCCAAGATGGGCGGGAGCGGTATGAGCAGTTCTTC. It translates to CASSQDGRERYEQFF.

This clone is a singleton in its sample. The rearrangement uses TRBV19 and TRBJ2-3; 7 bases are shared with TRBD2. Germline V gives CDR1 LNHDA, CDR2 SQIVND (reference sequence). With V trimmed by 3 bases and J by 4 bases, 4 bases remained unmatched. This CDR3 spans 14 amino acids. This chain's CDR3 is CASSIPGGADTQYF. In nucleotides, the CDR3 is TGTGCCAGTAGTATCCCGGGAGGCGCAGATACGCAGTATTTT.

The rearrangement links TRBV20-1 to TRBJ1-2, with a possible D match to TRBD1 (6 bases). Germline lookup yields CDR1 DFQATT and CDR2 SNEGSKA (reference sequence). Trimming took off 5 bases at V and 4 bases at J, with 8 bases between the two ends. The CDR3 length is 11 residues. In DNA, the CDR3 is TGCAGTGCTTGGACAGCCTATGGCTACACCTTC. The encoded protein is CSAWTAYGYTF.

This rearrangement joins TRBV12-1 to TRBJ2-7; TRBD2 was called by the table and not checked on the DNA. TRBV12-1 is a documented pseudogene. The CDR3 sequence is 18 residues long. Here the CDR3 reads CASSFYQGSTRLYYEQYF. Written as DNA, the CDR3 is TGTGCCAGCAGCTTTTATCAGGGTTCGACTAGATTATACTACGAGCAGTACTTC.

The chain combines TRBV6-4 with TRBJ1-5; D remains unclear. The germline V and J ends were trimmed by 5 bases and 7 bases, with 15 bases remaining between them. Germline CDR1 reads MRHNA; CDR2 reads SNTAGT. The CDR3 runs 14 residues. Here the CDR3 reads CASSQEAGRQPQHF. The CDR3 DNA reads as TGTGCCAGCAGTCAGGAAGCAGGTAGGCAGCCCCAGCATTTT.

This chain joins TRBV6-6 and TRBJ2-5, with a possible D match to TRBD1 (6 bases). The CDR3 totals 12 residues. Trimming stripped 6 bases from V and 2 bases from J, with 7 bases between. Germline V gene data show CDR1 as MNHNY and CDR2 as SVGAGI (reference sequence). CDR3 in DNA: TGTGCCAGCAGCAGGGGACAAGAGACCCAGTACTTC. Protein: CASSRGQETQYF.

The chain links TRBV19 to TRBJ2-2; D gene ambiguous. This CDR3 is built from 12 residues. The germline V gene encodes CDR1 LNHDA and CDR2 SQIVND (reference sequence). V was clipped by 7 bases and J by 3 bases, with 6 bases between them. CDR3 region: CASTLYTGELFF. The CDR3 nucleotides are TGTGCCAGTACCCTCTACACCGGGGAGCTGTTTTTT.

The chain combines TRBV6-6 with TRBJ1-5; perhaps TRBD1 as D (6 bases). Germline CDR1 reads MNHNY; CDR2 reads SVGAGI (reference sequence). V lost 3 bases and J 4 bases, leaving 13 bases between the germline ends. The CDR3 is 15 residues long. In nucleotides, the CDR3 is TGTGCCAGCAGTTATAAGTCAGGGGAGAATCAGCCCCAGCATTTT. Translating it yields CASSYKSGENQPQHF.

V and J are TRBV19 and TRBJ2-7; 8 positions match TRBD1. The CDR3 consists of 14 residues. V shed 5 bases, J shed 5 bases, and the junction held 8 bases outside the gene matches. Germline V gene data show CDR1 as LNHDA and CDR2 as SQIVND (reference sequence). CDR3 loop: CASSAGQVDDEQYF. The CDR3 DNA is TGTGCCAGTAGTGCGGGACAGGTGGATGACGAGCAGTACTTC.

CDR3 in DNA: TGTGCCAGCAGCTTAGGAGTTGCGGTGAATGAAAAACTGTTTTTT. Its translation is CASSLGVAVNEKLFF. The rearrangement uses TRBV7-9 and TRBJ1-4; no firm D call. Germline V CDR1 and CDR2: SEHNR, FQNEAQ (reference sequence). This CDR3 is 15 amino acids long. V lost 1 base and J lost 5, with 11 bases in between.